This T cell receptor beta chain was profiled in a study of blood T cells in healthy people across ages. Next came a second PCR, run for about 6 to 12 cycles, which used a sample-barcoded 5' primer along with a J-beta primer mix. TCRdb ran MiXCR on the 5' RACE reads and lists one entry per CDR3 protein. This table holds 750,000 to 950,000 distinct CDR3 sequences, under 35% found once. This clonotype was recorded a few times. Donors gave roughly 10 milliliters of peripheral blood apiece. V shed 5 bases and J shed 0 bases, with 19 bases lying between them. The germline V gene encodes CDR1 MNHNY and CDR2 SVGAGI (reference sequence). The length of the CDR3 is 17 residues. These same data were also listed under a study on T cells of mothers and their children. That report notes: Related mother-child pairs showed slightly higher but non-significant overlap than unrelated pairs.

Sequencing was carried out using blood. This clonotype originated in a woman aged 40 to 50 in good health. The V gene is TRBV6-6, the J gene TRBJ1-1, with a weak D call TRBD1 (5 bases). As DNA, the CDR3 is TGTGCCAGCAGTAGGGGATTTCCCCGAGGGCTGAACACTGAAGCTTTCTTT. Its protein product is CASSRGFPRGLNTEAFF.